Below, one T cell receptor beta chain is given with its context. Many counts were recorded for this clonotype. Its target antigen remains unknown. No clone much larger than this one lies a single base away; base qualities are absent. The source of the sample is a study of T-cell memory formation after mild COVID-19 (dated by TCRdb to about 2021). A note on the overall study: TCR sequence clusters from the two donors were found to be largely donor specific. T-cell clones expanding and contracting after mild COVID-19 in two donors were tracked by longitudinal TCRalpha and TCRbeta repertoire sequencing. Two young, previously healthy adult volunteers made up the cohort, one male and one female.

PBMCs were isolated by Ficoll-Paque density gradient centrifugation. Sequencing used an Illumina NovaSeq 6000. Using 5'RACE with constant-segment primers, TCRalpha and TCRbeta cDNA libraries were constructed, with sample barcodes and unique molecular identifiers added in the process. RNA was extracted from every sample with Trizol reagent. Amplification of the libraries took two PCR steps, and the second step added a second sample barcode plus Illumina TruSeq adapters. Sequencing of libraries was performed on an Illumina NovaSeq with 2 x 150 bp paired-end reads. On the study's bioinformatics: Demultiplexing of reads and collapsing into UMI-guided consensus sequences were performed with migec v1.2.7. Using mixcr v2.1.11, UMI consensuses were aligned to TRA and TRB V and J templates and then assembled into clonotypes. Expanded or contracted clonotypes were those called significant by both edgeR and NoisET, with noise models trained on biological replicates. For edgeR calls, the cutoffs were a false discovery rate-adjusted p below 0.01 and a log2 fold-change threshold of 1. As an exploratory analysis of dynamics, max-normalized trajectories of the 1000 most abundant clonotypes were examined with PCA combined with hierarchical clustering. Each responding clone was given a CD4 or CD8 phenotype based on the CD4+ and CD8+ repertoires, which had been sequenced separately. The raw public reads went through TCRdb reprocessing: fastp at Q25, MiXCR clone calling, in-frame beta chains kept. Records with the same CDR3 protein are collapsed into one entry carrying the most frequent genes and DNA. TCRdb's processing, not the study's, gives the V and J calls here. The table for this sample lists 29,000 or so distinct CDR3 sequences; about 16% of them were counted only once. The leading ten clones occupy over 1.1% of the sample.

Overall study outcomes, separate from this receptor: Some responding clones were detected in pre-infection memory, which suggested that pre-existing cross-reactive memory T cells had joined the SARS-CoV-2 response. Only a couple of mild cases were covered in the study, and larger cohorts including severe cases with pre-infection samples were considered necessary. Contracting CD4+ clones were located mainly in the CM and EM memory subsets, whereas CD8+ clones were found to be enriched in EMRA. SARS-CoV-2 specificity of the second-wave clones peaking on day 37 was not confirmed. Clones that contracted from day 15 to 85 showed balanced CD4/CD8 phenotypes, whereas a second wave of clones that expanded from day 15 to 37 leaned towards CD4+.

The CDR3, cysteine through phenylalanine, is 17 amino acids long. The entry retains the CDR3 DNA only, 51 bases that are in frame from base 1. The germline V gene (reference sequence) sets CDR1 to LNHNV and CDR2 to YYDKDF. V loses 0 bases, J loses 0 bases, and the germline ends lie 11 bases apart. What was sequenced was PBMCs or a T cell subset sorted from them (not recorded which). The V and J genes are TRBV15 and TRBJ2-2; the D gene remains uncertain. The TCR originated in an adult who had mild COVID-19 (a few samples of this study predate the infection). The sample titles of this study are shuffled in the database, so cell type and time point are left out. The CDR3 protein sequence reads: CATSRDQASPNTGELFF. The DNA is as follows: TGTGCCACCAGCAGAGATCAAGCCAGCCCGAACACCGGGGAGCTGTTTTTT.